Listed below are T cell receptor beta chains from one sample, sequenced in a study of technical replicates of blood from a handful of donors. Sequencing was performed with immunoSEQ multiplex PCR; in TCRdb, only in-frame clones are kept and a portion is missing. The sample shows 65,000 to 80,000 clones, 95% to 98% of them seen only once. Sequencing was carried out using T cells isolated from PBMCs. These receptors were collected from a human donor in good health. The CDR3 runs from the conserved cysteine through the conserved F or W. The D gene is left open where the match is weak. Size tells how often a clone was seen (once, few, many) or the class of an expanded clone, and some rows leave it out.

clone size: -; J gene: TRBJ2-1; V gene: TRBV2; D gene: -; CDR3 protein: CARGGNEQFF; CDR3 DNA: TGTGCCCGAGGGGGCAATGAGCAGTTCTTC
clone size: -; J gene: TRBJ1-5; V gene: TRBV6-1; D gene: -; CDR3 protein: CASYRDYSNQPQHF; CDR3 DNA: TGTGCCAGCTACAGGGATTATAGCAATCAGCCCCAGCATTTT
clone size: -; J gene: TRBJ1-1; V gene: TRBV23-1; D gene: -; CDR3 protein: CASSAGAFF; CDR3 DNA: TGCGCCAGCAGTGCGGGGGCTTTCTTT
clone size: -; J gene: TRBJ2-7; V gene: TRBV5-6; D gene: TRBD1; CDR3 protein: CASSLTTRGLYEQYF; CDR3 DNA: TGTGCCAGCAGCTTGACAACAAGGGGGCTCTACGAGCAGTACTTC
clone size: -; J gene: TRBJ2-3; V gene: TRBV27; D gene: TRBD2; CDR3 protein: CASSFLGSGSTDTQYF; CDR3 DNA: TGTGCCAGCAGTTTTCTGGGTAGCGGGAGTACAGATACGCAGTATTTT
clone size: -; J gene: TRBJ2-1; V gene: TRBV19; D gene: TRBD2; CDR3 protein: CASTRLAGAFYNEQFF; CDR3 DNA: TGTGCCAGTACCCGACTAGCGGGAGCGTTCTACAATGAGCAGTTCTTC
clone size: -; J gene: TRBJ2-3; V gene: TRBV7-3; D gene: -; CDR3 protein: CASSLASSNTQYF; CDR3 DNA: TGTGCCAGCAGCTTGGCTAGTTCAAATACGCAGTATTTT
clone size: -; J gene: TRBJ1-2; V gene: TRBV7-2; D gene: TRBD1; CDR3 protein: CASSLDRVRGGYTF; CDR3 DNA: TGTGCCAGCAGCTTGGACAGGGTTAGGGGTGGCTACACCTTC
clone size: -; J gene: TRBJ2-2; V gene: TRBV2; D gene: TRBD2; CDR3 protein: CASSKTSGTLNTGELFF; CDR3 DNA: TGTGCCAGCAGTAAAACTAGCGGGACCCTAAACACCGGGGAGCTGTTTTTT
clone size: -; J gene: TRBJ2-2; V gene: TRBV2; D gene: -; CDR3 protein: CASTVGANTGELFF; CDR3 DNA: TGTGCCAGCACCGTGGGAGCGAACACCGGGGAGCTGTTTTTT
clone size: -; J gene: TRBJ1-2; V gene: TRBV30; D gene: -; CDR3 protein: CAWSVAGNYGYTF; CDR3 DNA: TGTGCCTGGAGTGTAGCAGGCAACTATGGCTACACCTTC
clone size: -; J gene: TRBJ1-1; V gene: TRBV29-1; D gene: -; CDR3 protein: CSVERSQVTEAFF; CDR3 DNA: TGCAGCGTTGAAAGGTCTCAGGTAACTGAAGCTTTCTTT
clone size: -; J gene: TRBJ1-2; V gene: TRBV29-1; D gene: -; CDR3 protein: CSVEDQIRADTF; CDR3 DNA: TGCAGCGTTGAAGATCAAATCAGGGCGGACACCTTC
clone size: -; J gene: TRBJ2-1; V gene: TRBV27; D gene: -; CDR3 protein: CASSLGGAHNEQFF; CDR3 DNA: TGTGCCAGCAGTTTGGGGGGGGCCCACAATGAGCAGTTCTTC
clone size: once; J gene: TRBJ2-1; V gene: TRBV10-3; D gene: TRBD2; CDR3 protein: CAITGLAGGNEQFF; CDR3 DNA: TGTGCCATCACCGGACTAGCGGGAGGCAATGAGCAGTTCTTC
clone size: -; J gene: TRBJ1-2; V gene: TRBV10-1; D gene: -; CDR3 protein: CAADSANYGYTF; CDR3 DNA: TGCGCCGCAGACAGCGCAAACTATGGCTACACCTTC
clone size: -; J gene: TRBJ2-1; V gene: TRBV29-1; D gene: TRBD1; CDR3 protein: CSVEDLSQGFYEQFF; CDR3 DNA: TGCAGCGTTGAAGATCTGTCACAGGGGTTTTATGAGCAGTTCTTC
clone size: -; J gene: TRBJ2-5; V gene: TRBV10-3; D gene: -; CDR3 protein: CAIRGERWETQYF; CDR3 DNA: TGTGCCATCAGAGGGGAAAGATGGGAGACCCAGTACTTC
clone size: -; J gene: TRBJ2-7; V gene: TRBV30; D gene: -; CDR3 protein: CAWRYNSRSYEQYF; CDR3 DNA: TGTGCCTGGAGGTACAACAGTCGGTCCTACGAGCAGTACTTC
clone size: once; J gene: TRBJ1-1; V gene: TRBV11-2; D gene: -; CDR3 protein: CASSFGQLNTEAFF; CDR3 DNA: TGTGCCAGCAGCTTCGGACAACTGAACACTGAAGCTTTCTTT
clone size: -; J gene: TRBJ1-4; V gene: TRBV6-5; D gene: -; CDR3 protein: CATKTHRDTDEKLFF; CDR3 DNA: TGTGCCACCAAGACACACAGGGACACGGATGAAAAACTGTTTTTT
clone size: -; J gene: TRBJ2-7; V gene: TRBV4-2; D gene: -; CDR3 protein: CASSQVPQQNYEQYF; CDR3 DNA: TGTGCCAGCAGCCAAGTGCCACAGCAGAACTACGAGCAGTACTTC
clone size: -; J gene: TRBJ2-5; V gene: TRBV28; D gene: -; CDR3 protein: CASSFQTGFQETQYF; CDR3 DNA: TGTGCCAGCAGTTTCCAGACAGGATTCCAAGAGACCCAGTACTTC
clone size: -; J gene: TRBJ1-5; V gene: TRBV27; D gene: -; CDR3 protein: CASSFRVEDQPQHF; CDR3 DNA: TGTGCCAGCAGTTTTAGGGTGGAGGATCAGCCCCAGCATTTT
clone size: -; J gene: TRBJ2-7; V gene: TRBV11-2; D gene: TRBD2; CDR3 protein: CASSLIDRLAGAYYYEQYF; CDR3 DNA: TGTGCCAGCAGCTTAATTGATCGACTAGCGGGAGCATATTACTACGAGCAGTACTTC
clone size: -; J gene: TRBJ2-7; V gene: TRBV7-8; D gene: -; CDR3 protein: CASSLGAVSYEQYF; CDR3 DNA: TGTGCCAGCAGCTTAGGTGCGGTTTCCTACGAGCAGTACTTC
clone size: once; J gene: TRBJ1-5; V gene: TRBV5-8; D gene: -; CDR3 protein: CASSLRGSEPQHF; CDR3 DNA: TGTGCCAGCAGCTTGAGAGGTTCTGAGCCCCAGCATTTT
clone size: -; J gene: TRBJ2-1; V gene: TRBV7-2; D gene: TRBD2; CDR3 protein: CASSPRLAGGPGEQFF; CDR3 DNA: TGTGCCAGCAGCCCCCGACTAGCGGGAGGGCCTGGGGAGCAGTTCTTC
clone size: -; J gene: TRBJ2-1; V gene: TRBV5-1; D gene: TRBD1; CDR3 protein: CASSLAGGQGVEQFF; CDR3 DNA: TGCGCCAGCAGCTTGGCCGGAGGACAGGGGGTTGAGCAGTTCTTC
clone size: -; J gene: TRBJ1-4; V gene: TRBV9; D gene: TRBD1; CDR3 protein: CASSVTGGGEKLFF; CDR3 DNA: TGTGCCAGCAGCGTAACAGGGGGAGGCGAAAAACTGTTTTTT
clone size: -; J gene: TRBJ2-1; V gene: TRBV6-1; D gene: -; CDR3 protein: CATRGSSYNEQFF; CDR3 DNA: TGTGCCACCCGGGGGAGCTCCTACAATGAGCAGTTCTTC
clone size: -; J gene: TRBJ2-1; V gene: TRBV30; D gene: TRBD2; CDR3 protein: CAAMSTSGSSNEQFF; CDR3 DNA: TGTGCCGCCATGAGTACTAGCGGGAGTTCCAATGAGCAGTTCTTC
clone size: once; J gene: TRBJ1-2; V gene: TRBV9; D gene: -; CDR3 protein: CASSVVGGVGGYTF; CDR3 DNA: TGTGCCAGCAGCGTAGTCGGCGGGGTCGGTGGCTACACCTTC
clone size: -; J gene: TRBJ1-1; V gene: TRBV7-3; D gene: -; CDR3 protein: CASSLQGVPNTEAFF; CDR3 DNA: TGTGCCAGCAGCTTACAAGGGGTGCCGAACACTGAAGCTTTCTTT
clone size: -; J gene: TRBJ1-1; V gene: TRBV19; D gene: TRBD1; CDR3 protein: CASSLTGTGLHTEAFF; CDR3 DNA: TGTGCCAGTAGTCTCACCGGGACAGGGTTGCACACTGAAGCTTTCTTT
clone size: -; J gene: TRBJ2-3; V gene: TRBV11-3; D gene: -; CDR3 protein: CASSFRDPDTQYF; CDR3 DNA: TGTGCCAGCAGCTTCCGGGATCCAGATACGCAGTATTTT
clone size: -; J gene: TRBJ2-7; V gene: TRBV4-2; D gene: -; CDR3 protein: CASSQEGGTVYEQYF; CDR3 DNA: TGTGCCAGCAGCCAAGAAGGCGGGACTGTATACGAGCAGTACTTC
clone size: -; J gene: TRBJ1-1; V gene: TRBV30; D gene: -; CDR3 protein: CAWREVREAFF; CDR3 DNA: TGTGCCTGGAGGGAGGTCCGGGAAGCTTTCTTT
clone size: -; J gene: TRBJ1-2; V gene: TRBV9; D gene: -; CDR3 protein: CASAGGAKGGYTF; CDR3 DNA: TGTGCCAGCGCGGGGGGGGCAAAGGGCGGCTACACCTTC
clone size: -; J gene: TRBJ2-1; V gene: TRBV4-2; D gene: -; CDR3 protein: CASSQDNSYREQFF; CDR3 DNA: TGTGCCAGCAGCCAAGATAACTCTTACCGTGAGCAGTTCTTC
clone size: -; J gene: TRBJ2-7; V gene: TRBV5-1; D gene: TRBD2; CDR3 protein: CASSGLAGGGEQYF; CDR3 DNA: TGCGCCAGCAGCGGGTTAGCGGGAGGAGGCGAGCAGTACTTC
clone size: -; J gene: TRBJ2-3; V gene: TRBV7-3; D gene: -; CDR3 protein: CASSSIGATTDTQYF; CDR3 DNA: TGTGCCAGCAGCTCCATAGGGGCAACCACAGATACGCAGTATTTT
clone size: -; J gene: TRBJ2-3; V gene: TRBV11-2; D gene: -; CDR3 protein: CASSSRGLTDTQYF; CDR3 DNA: TGTGCCAGCAGCTCGCGGGGGCTTACAGATACGCAGTATTTT
clone size: -; J gene: TRBJ1-4; V gene: TRBV18; D gene: TRBD1; CDR3 protein: CASSPPNRGIGNEKLFF; CDR3 DNA: TGTGCCAGCTCACCACCGAACAGGGGCATCGGTAATGAAAAACTGTTTTTT
clone size: -; J gene: TRBJ2-7; V gene: TRBV11-3; D gene: TRBD1; CDR3 protein: CASSLWDRSYEQYF; CDR3 DNA: TGTGCCAGCAGCTTATGGGACAGGTCCTACGAGCAGTACTTC
clone size: -; J gene: TRBJ1-4; V gene: TRBV4-1; D gene: -; CDR3 protein: CASSQIGRGEEKLFF; CDR3 DNA: TGCGCCAGCAGCCAGATAGGGCGGGGGGAGGAAAAACTGTTTTTT
clone size: once; J gene: TRBJ2-6; V gene: TRBV9; D gene: -; CDR3 protein: CASSASSTGRSGANVLTF; CDR3 DNA: TGTGCCAGCAGCGCGTCCTCGACAGGCCGCTCTGGGGCCAACGTCCTGACTTTC
clone size: -; J gene: TRBJ1-2; V gene: TRBV10-3; D gene: -; CDR3 protein: CAISESRYQGHGYTF; CDR3 DNA: TGTGCCATCAGTGAGTCGAGGTATCAGGGGCATGGCTACACCTTC
clone size: once; J gene: TRBJ2-3; V gene: TRBV11-3; D gene: TRBD2; CDR3 protein: CASSLYGGLAGALYGQYF; CDR3 DNA: TGTGCCAGCAGCTTATACGGGGGGCTAGCGGGAGCCCTATACGGGCAGTATTTT
clone size: -; J gene: TRBJ2-1; V gene: TRBV6-5; D gene: TRBD1; CDR3 protein: CASSYSGQGYNEQFF; CDR3 DNA: TGTGCCAGCAGTTACTCGGGACAGGGTTACAATGAGCAGTTCTTC
clone size: -; J gene: TRBJ2-3; V gene: TRBV7-6; D gene: -; CDR3 protein: CASSLAVWELRLDTQYF; CDR3 DNA: TGTGCCAGCAGCTTAGCCGTCTGGGAGTTGCGTTTAGATACGCAGTATTTT
clone size: -; J gene: TRBJ1-5; V gene: TRBV9; D gene: -; CDR3 protein: CASSVGPLSNQPQHF; CDR3 DNA: TGTGCCAGCAGCGTAGGGCCTCTTAGCAATCAGCCCCAGCATTTT
clone size: -; J gene: TRBJ2-2; V gene: TRBV4-3; D gene: TRBD1; CDR3 protein: CASSWDRGQNTGELFF; CDR3 DNA: TGCGCCAGCAGCTGGGACAGGGGGCAGAACACCGGGGAGCTGTTTTTT
clone size: -; J gene: TRBJ1-5; V gene: TRBV6-1; D gene: -; CDR3 protein: CASSTTGSNQPQHF; CDR3 DNA: TGTGCCAGCAGCACGACAGGTAGCAATCAGCCCCAGCATTTT
clone size: once; J gene: TRBJ1-5; V gene: TRBV6-1; D gene: -; CDR3 protein: CASSEAGIDQPQHF; CDR3 DNA: TGTGCCAGCAGTGAGGCGGGGATCGATCAGCCCCAGCATTTT
clone size: -; J gene: TRBJ2-1; V gene: TRBV4-2; D gene: TRBD1; CDR3 protein: CASSQRQGSEQFF; CDR3 DNA: TGTGCCAGCAGCCAACGACAGGGGAGTGAGCAGTTCTTC
clone size: -; J gene: TRBJ1-1; V gene: TRBV6-5; D gene: TRBD1; CDR3 protein: CATGQGFEAFF; CDR3 DNA: TGTGCCACCGGACAGGGTTTTGAAGCTTTCTTT
clone size: once; J gene: TRBJ1-3; V gene: TRBV10-3; D gene: TRBD1; CDR3 protein: CAIRAGDREDGNTIYF; CDR3 DNA: TGTGCCATCAGGGCCGGGGACAGGGAGGATGGAAACACCATATATTTT
clone size: -; J gene: TRBJ1-2; V gene: TRBV27; D gene: TRBD1; CDR3 protein: CASSFRLQGARYGGYTF; CDR3 DNA: TGTGCCAGCAGTTTCCGTTTACAGGGGGCGCGGTATGGGGGCTACACCTTC